This TCR beta chain appears in the sequencing data of a study of regulatory T cells in long-lasting Graves disease. Whole-study findings and limits: Persistent cases of Graves' showed reduced TCR diversity relative to newly diagnosed patients. Segments TRBV28, TRBJ1-2 and TRBJ2-5 showed preferential usage in persistent disease.

Time point here: persistent/refractory GD, antithyroid drugs over 5 years with positive TRAb. The authors made the TCR library using RNA they extracted from PBMCs. Trimming took 0 bases from V and 1 from J, leaving 9 bases between them. The CDR3 contains 15 residues. The germline V gene has CDR1 SQVTM and CDR2 ANQGSEA. Details on this clonotype: Its antigen is as yet unknown.

According to the study, TCR beta libraries were built with iRepertoire HTBI primers and CDR3-region Arm-PCR. TCRdb processed the multiplex PCR reads anew with MiXCR; each CDR3 protein has one entry. The sample records more than 350,000 distinct CDR3 sequences, roughly a fifth being singletons. The source of this sequence is a female donor with Graves disease. The specimen was peripheral blood mononuclear cells (PBMCs), collected when the disease was refractory, from a patient treated with antithyroid drugs. This chain connects TRBV29-1 to TRBJ2-2; D gene ambiguous. The CDR3 sequence is CSVEDPRVNTGELFF. The CDR3 nucleotides read TGCAGCGTTGAAGACCCTAGAGTGAACACCGGGGAGCTGTTTTTT.